The 25 T cell receptor beta chains presented below share a single source sample, sequenced in a study of technical replicates of blood from a few donors. The method was immunoSEQ multiplex PCR; TCRdb's version includes in-frame clones alone and lacks a portion of them. The table has fewer than 85,000 clones, 96% seen once. The sample taken for sequencing was T cells isolated from PBMCs. The receptors were gathered from a human donor in good health.

V usage is TRBV29-1 and J usage is TRBJ2-5, with 9 bases fitting TRBD1. The V segment lost 0 bases and the J segment 4 bases; nucleotides outside the gene matches: 12. The CDR3 extends over 17 amino acids. Germline-derived CDR1 and CDR2 are SQVTM and ANQGSEA. The CDR3 loop reads CSVEDIQGAFNLETQYF. The CDR3 region has the DNA TGCAGCGTTGAAGACATACAGGGGGCCTTCAACCTAGAGACCCAGTACTTC.

The J gene is TRBJ2-7, the V gene TRBV2; a possible D gene is TRBD1 (5 bases). Deletions cut 3 bases from V and 4 bases from J, with 7 bases between. The CDR3 loop spans 12 amino acids. CDR1 is SNHLY, CDR2 FYNNEI, per germline. The CDR3 reads CASSDRAYEQYF. The CDR3 bases are TGTGCCAGCAGTGACAGGGCGTACGAGCAGTACTTC.

This clone came up once. The rearrangement links TRBV7-2 to TRBJ1-5, with 9 bases aligning to TRBD1. From germline, CDR1 is SGHTA and CDR2 FQGNSA. CDR3 length equals 14 residues. Trimming at V came to 4 bases and at J to 9 bases, leaving 7 bases not matched to a gene. DNA of the CDR3: TGTGCCAGCAGCTCAGACAGGGGGATGGCGCCCCAGCATTTT. Translated, it gives CASSSDRGMAPQHF.

This clone was counted only a few times. Other DNA variants within this sample encode the same CDR3. The CDR3 DNA follows: TGCAGCGCCGGGACAGGGAATACTGAAGCTTTCTTT. The encoded protein is CSAGTGNTEAFF. V usage is TRBV29-1 and J usage is TRBJ1-1, with 9 nucleotides matching TRBD1. The CDR3 is 12 residues long. Unmatched junction bases numbered 5, after V lost 7 bases and J lost 5 bases. The germline V gene encodes CDR1 SQVTM and CDR2 ANQGSEA.

In DNA, the CDR3 is TGCGCCAGCAGCCAAGAACCCCCTAGCGGGAGTTACCGCACAGATACGCAGTATTTT. It yields the protein CASSQEPPSGSYRTDTQYF. The genes are TRBV4-1 and TRBJ2-3; 10 bases match TRBD2. CDR1 is MGHRA, CDR2 YSYEKL, per germline. CDR3 length equals 19 residues. V lost 0 bases and J lost 1; bases outside the gene matches: 10.

The chain combines TRBV28 with TRBJ2-3; the match to TRBD2 covers 11 bases. Per the germline V gene, CDR1 is MDHEN and CDR2 is SYDVKM. Germline trimming cut 6 bases from V and 5 bases from J; bases unmatched to any gene: 4. The CDR3 runs to 14 residues. CDR3 nucleotides: TGTGCCAGCAGCATACTAGCGGGGGTAGATACGCAGTATTTT. Protein sequence: CASSILAGVDTQYF.

The chain employs TRBV6-5 and TRBJ2-3; 13 bases line up with TRBD2. The length of the CDR3 is 14 residues. CDR1 is MNHEY and CDR2 is SVGAGI in the germline V gene. V lost 5 bases to trimming and J lost 5 bases; unmatched junction nucleotides: 1. The CDR3 DNA sequence: TGTGCCAGCAGTAGACTAGCGGGAGGAGATACGCAGTATTTT. It codes for CASSRLAGGDTQYF.

This chain links TRBV12-5 with TRBJ1-2; 7 nucleotides line up with TRBD1. V shed 3 bases and J 6 bases; nucleotides not matched to a gene: 16. This CDR3 spans 17 amino acids. CDR1 is LGHNT, CDR2 FRNRAP, per germline. As DNA, the CDR3 is TGTGCTAGTGGTTTCTCCGTCGGGACAGAAAAAGAACATGGCTACACCTTC. Its translation: CASGFSVGTEKEHGYTF.

The gene calls are TRBV6-1 and TRBJ1-5; no reliable D call. Germline V CDR1 and CDR2: MNHNS, SASEGT. V was shortened by 2 bases and J by 9 bases, with 17 bases between the two germline ends. The CDR3 covers 15 residues. The chain's CDR3 is CASSEWELYSSPQHF. Here the CDR3 DNA reads TGTGCCAGCAGTGAATGGGAGTTATATTCTTCGCCCCAGCATTTT.

The CDR3 DNA follows: TGTGCCAGCAGCCGTCAGGGGCAAGAGACCCAGTACTTC. It encodes CASSRQGQETQYF. The V and J genes are TRBV11-3 and TRBJ2-5; a possible D gene is TRBD1 (6 bases). Trimming cost V 5 bases and J 2 bases, with 9 bases left between them. The CDR3 is made up of 13 amino acids. Germline V lookup: CDR1 SGHNT, CDR2 YENEEA.

This chain uses TRBV6-5 with TRBJ1-3; D is unresolved. V lost 2 bases, J lost 3 bases, and 5 bases lay in between. Germline CDR1 reads MNHEY; CDR2 reads SVGAGI. The CDR3 spans 13 residues. The CDR3 region is CASSYTRGNTIYF. The CDR3 DNA reads as TGTGCCAGCAGTTACACGCGTGGAAACACCATATATTTT.

This clone was counted a single time. V usage is TRBV6-5 and J usage is TRBJ1-1, with TRBD1 matching over 8 bases. Germline V gene sequence: CDR1 MNHEY, CDR2 SVGAGI. The junction had 10 bases not matched to a gene; V was cut back by 7 bases and J by 3 bases. The CDR3 covers 15 residues. The CDR3 sequence is CASTGGGTGHTEAFF. The CDR3 nucleotides read TGTGCCAGCACTGGGGGCGGGACAGGCCACACTGAAGCTTTCTTT.

The chain carries TRBV7-2 and TRBJ2-7; weak D call: TRBD2 (6 bases). The CDR3 runs to 13 residues. Trimming took off 5 bases at V and 4 bases at J, with 12 bases between the two ends. Germline V gene lookup returns CDR1 SGHTA and CDR2 FQGNSA. The chain's CDR3 is CASSKGTGYEQYF. The CDR3 bases are TGTGCCAGCAGCAAGGGGACTGGATACGAGCAGTACTTC.

This chain joins TRBV4-3 and TRBJ2-1; TRBD2 might be the D (5 bases). Germline V gene lookup returns CDR1 LGHNA and CDR2 YSLEER. The CDR3 length is 17 residues. V lost 1 base to trimming and J lost 0 bases, with 13 bases between them. Here the CDR3 DNA reads TGCGCCAGCAGCCAAGGCACATTCGGAGGCTCCTACAATGAGCAGTTCTTC. Translated: CASSQGTFGGSYNEQFF.

The V gene is TRBV14, the J gene TRBJ2-5; 8 bases align to TRBD2. There are 21 residues in the CDR3. Per germline, CDR1 SGHDN and CDR2 FVKESK. V was pared by 3 bases and J by 1 base, with 22 bases of the junction left unmatched. CDR3 nucleotides: TGTGCCAGCAGCCAGGGTCCCTCCACTAGCGGCTTATACTACCCCCAAGAGACCCAGTACTTC. Its translation: CASSQGPSTSGLYYPQETQYF.

The chain joins TRBV6-1 to TRBJ1-1; D is undetermined. The CDR3 is 8 amino acids. The V gene lost 5 bases and the J gene lost 13 bases, with 5 bases spanning the gap. CDR1 MNHNS and CDR2 SASEGT come from the germline V gene. The CDR3 DNA sequence: TGTGCCAGCAGTCTAGGTTTCTTT. It specifies CASSLGFF.

CDR3 DNA sequence: TGTGCCAGCAGCTCTGGACAGGGAGGGAAAAAACTGTTTTTT. Amino acids: CASSSGQGGKKLFF. This chain links TRBV7-9 with TRBJ1-4, with 8 bases lining up with TRBD1. V gave up 4 bases and J gave up 9 bases; unmatched junction bases: 7. The CDR3 runs to 14 residues. The germline gives CDR1 SEHNR, CDR2 FQNEAQ (reference sequence).

The chain uses TRBV4-1 and TRBJ2-1; no firm D call. V was cut by 7 bases and J by 4 bases, with 14 bases left in between. CDR1 is MGHRA, CDR2 YSYEKL, per germline. The CDR3 totals 14 residues. CDR3 coding DNA: TGCGCCAGCAACCCTGCGTATCCATACAATGAGCAGTTCTTC. It is translated as CASNPAYPYNEQFF.

Comment on this clone: A junction end diverges from the germline sequence, so it may reflect a read error. The chain combines TRBV27 with TRBJ2-7; the D is unclear. This CDR3 comprises 14 residues. From germline, CDR1 is MNHEY and CDR2 SMNVEV (reference sequence). The CDR3 bases are TGTGCCAGCCGTTTCCCGGAGACCACCTACGAGCAGTACTTC. Translation gives CASRFPETTYEQYF.

The chain carries TRBV30 and TRBJ2-2, with 8 bases fitting TRBD1. CDR3 length equals 13 residues. V dropped 4 bases and J dropped 4; count of bases not matched to a gene: 2. Germline V gene lookup returns CDR1 GTSNPN and CDR2 SVGIG (reference sequence). CDR3 sequence (DNA): TGTGCCTGGACAGGGGGCTTCACCGGGGAGCTGTTTTTT. Protein: CAWTGGFTGELFF. Drawing the rest from reference TRBV30 and TRBJ2-2, the complete variable domain is SQTIHQWPATLVQPVGSPLSLECTVEGTSNPNLYWYRQAAGRGLQLLFYSVGIGQISSEVPQNLSASRPQDRQFILSSKKLLLSDSGFYLCAWTGGFTGELFFGEGSRLTVL.

This clone is a singleton in its sample. V is TRBV27 and J is TRBJ2-7; TRBD2 matches 9 bases. The CDR3 length is 14 residues. V gave up 3 bases and J gave up 6 bases; unmatched junction bases: 6. The germline V gene encodes CDR1 MNHEY and CDR2 SMNVEV (reference sequence). CDR3 residues: CASSFLAGAGEQYF. CDR3 coding DNA: TGTGCCAGCAGTTTCTTAGCGGGAGCAGGCGAGCAGTACTTC.

The V and J genes are TRBV4-3 and TRBJ1-1; 8 bases fit TRBD1. After removal of 4 bases from V and 0 bases from J, the junction contained 19 bases not matched to a gene. CDR1 LGHNA and CDR2 YSLEER come from the germline V gene. The CDR3 is 20 residues long. In DNA, the CDR3 is TGCGCCAGCAGCCGAGATGGACAGGGTAGGTTCGGGACCATGAACACTGAAGCTTTCTTT. Its protein product is CASSRDGQGRFGTMNTEAFF.

The V and J genes are TRBV4-3 and TRBJ2-3; no reliable D call. Per germline, CDR1 LGHNA and CDR2 YSLEER. CDR3 length equals 14 residues. V was pared by 1 base and J by 2 bases, with 7 bases between. CDR3 coding DNA: TGCGCCAGCAGCCAAGGGGCCTACACAGATACGCAGTATTTT. Its translation is CASSQGAYTDTQYF.

V gene TRBV19 combines with J gene TRBJ2-5; D gene unclear. Trimming stripped 3 bases from V and 4 bases from J, with 9 bases between. This CDR3 has 13 residues. Germline-derived CDR1 and CDR2 are LNHDA and SQIVND (reference sequence). The CDR3 sequence is CASSMVGVETQYF. The CDR3 DNA reads as TGTGCCAGTAGTATGGTCGGAGTAGAGACCCAGTACTTC. Filled out from reference TRBV19 and TRBJ2-5, the complete variable domain reads DGGITQSPKYLFRKEGQNVTLSCEQNLNHDAMYWYRQDPGQGLRLIYYSQIVNDFQKGDIAEGYSVSREKKESFPLTVTSAQKNPTAFYLCASSMVGVETQYFGPGTRLLVL.

J is TRBJ2-1 and V is TRBV11-3; tentative D call: TRBD1 (5 bases). CDR3 size: 17 residues. The germline CDR1 and CDR2 sequences are SGHNT and YENEEA. Trimming cost V 4 bases and J 1 base, with 17 bases left between them. The CDR3 loop reads CASSSLSGHSSYNEQFF. CDR3 nucleotides: TGTGCCAGCAGCTCCCTATCTGGACACTCATCCTACAATGAGCAGTTCTTC.